The rows below give T cell receptor beta chains drawn from one sample of a study of T cells in Graves' hyperthyroidism and ophthalmopathy. From the multiplex PCR reads, TCRdb called clonotypes with MiXCR, one entry per CDR3 protein. The sample contains hundreds of thousands of distinct CDR3 sequences, roughly 40% of which appear only once. Sequences were obtained from blood. The receptors stem from a man between 18 and 29 years old with Graves' hyperthyroidism. Both conserved end residues are part of each CDR3. The D gene is left open where the match is weak. Size tells how often a clone was seen (once, few, many) or the class of an expanded clone, and some rows leave it out.

d_gene: TRBD2
j_gene: TRBJ2-2
abundance: many
v_gene: TRBV29-1
CDR3nt: TGCAGCGTTCTAGCGGGGTCGAACACCGGGGAGCTGTTTTTT
CDR3aa: CSVLAGSNTGELFF

d_gene: .
j_gene: TRBJ2-2
abundance: .
v_gene: TRBV12-3/TRBV12-4
CDR3nt: TGTGCCAGCCAGAGGACAGAGACCGGGGAGCTGTTTTTT
CDR3aa: CASQRTETGELFF

d_gene: TRBD2
j_gene: TRBJ2-7
abundance: .
v_gene: TRBV5-1
CDR3nt: TGCGCCAGCTCCTATGGACTAGCGAACTACGAGCAGTACTTC
CDR3aa: CASSYGLANYEQYF

d_gene: .
j_gene: TRBJ1-5
abundance: .
v_gene: TRBV7-8
CDR3nt: TGTGCCAGCAGCTTTGACACAAAGGGCAATCAGCCCCAGCATTTT
CDR3aa: CASSFDTKGNQPQHF

d_gene: .
j_gene: TRBJ1-1
abundance: .
v_gene: TRBV29-1
CDR3nt: TGCAGCTTAAAAAACACTGAAGCTTTCTTT
CDR3aa: CSLKNTEAFF

d_gene: .
j_gene: TRBJ1-2
abundance: .
v_gene: TRBV7-3
CDR3nt: TGCGCCAGCAGCCAAGCGAACGGGGGCCCGGGGTATGGCTACACCTTC
CDR3aa: CASSQANGGPGYGYTF

d_gene: .
j_gene: TRBJ1-5
abundance: .
v_gene: TRBV6-6
CDR3nt: TGTGCCAGCAGTTACTCGAAGGAGGACCAGCCCCAGCATTTT
CDR3aa: CASSYSKEDQPQHF

d_gene: .
j_gene: TRBJ2-5
abundance: many
v_gene: TRBV29-1
CDR3nt: TGCAGCGTTTATCGGGAGACCCAGTACTTC
CDR3aa: CSVYRETQYF

d_gene: .
j_gene: TRBJ2-2
abundance: .
v_gene: TRBV6-1
CDR3nt: TGTGCCAGCAGTGCTCCGCCCGGGGAGCTGTTTTTT
CDR3aa: CASSAPPGELFF

d_gene: .
j_gene: TRBJ1-1
abundance: many
v_gene: TRBV29-1
CDR3nt: TGCAGCGTTGTGGATATTGGGCCTGAAGCTTTCTTT
CDR3aa: CSVVDIGPEAFF

d_gene: TRBD2
j_gene: TRBJ2-5
abundance: many
v_gene: TRBV4-1
CDR3nt: TGCGCCAGCAGCCAAGAGACTAGCGGGAGAGAGACCCAGTACTTC
CDR3aa: CASSQETSGRETQYF

d_gene: .
j_gene: TRBJ2-5
abundance: many
v_gene: TRBV7-2
CDR3nt: TGTGCCAGCAGCGCCGCAGGGGAAGAGACCCAGTACTTC
CDR3aa: CASSAAGEETQYF

d_gene: .
j_gene: TRBJ1-2
abundance: .
v_gene: TRBV7-2
CDR3nt: TGTGCCAGCAGCGGGGGGACCCCTAAAGGCTACACCTTC
CDR3aa: CASSGGTPKGYTF

d_gene: .
j_gene: TRBJ2-7
abundance: .
v_gene: TRBV29-1
CDR3nt: TGCAGCGTCGAACGGGACTCCTACGAGCAGTACTTC
CDR3aa: CSVERDSYEQYF

d_gene: .
j_gene: TRBJ2-5
abundance: .
v_gene: TRBV29-1
CDR3nt: TGCAGCGTTGAGGGTCCACAGGGAGGGCAAGAGACCCAGTACTTC
CDR3aa: CSVEGPQGGQETQYF

d_gene: .
j_gene: TRBJ1-1
abundance: few
v_gene: TRBV7-9
CDR3nt: TGTGCCAGCAGCTCAGGGGTGGGGGTCGAAACTGAAGCTTTCTTT
CDR3aa: CASSSGVGVETEAFF

d_gene: TRBD1
j_gene: TRBJ1-1
abundance: .
v_gene: TRBV5-1
CDR3nt: TGCGCCAGCAGCTTGGAAACCAGGGGGCGGACTGAAGCTTTCTTT
CDR3aa: CASSLETRGRTEAFF

d_gene: .
j_gene: TRBJ1-4
abundance: few
v_gene: TRBV7-9
CDR3nt: TGTGCCAGCAGCCAGACAGCGGCAACTAATGAAAAACTGTTTTTT
CDR3aa: CASSQTAATNEKLFF

d_gene: TRBD2
j_gene: TRBJ2-7
abundance: few
v_gene: TRBV7-9
CDR3nt: TGTGCCAGCAGCTCCCGGGGGGGGCCCCTTGACGAGCAGTACTTC
CDR3aa: CASSSRGGPLDEQYF

d_gene: .
j_gene: TRBJ1-2
abundance: many
v_gene: TRBV5-6
CDR3nt: TGTGCCAGCAGCTTCAGTGGGCAGAACTATGGCTACACCTTC
CDR3aa: CASSFSGQNYGYTF

d_gene: TRBD1
j_gene: TRBJ1-5
abundance: .
v_gene: TRBV20-1
CDR3nt: TGCAGTGCTAGACCTGGGAGGGGGCGCCGGAATCAGCCCCAGCATTTT
CDR3aa: CSARPGRGRRNQPQHF

d_gene: .
j_gene: TRBJ2-3
abundance: .
v_gene: TRBV20-1
CDR3nt: TGCAGTGCTAGAGTCGGGCCAGGGGATACGCAGTATTTT
CDR3aa: CSARVGPGDTQYF

d_gene: .
j_gene: TRBJ1-4
abundance: once
v_gene: TRBV6-1
CDR3nt: TGTGCCAGCACCCGGGGTGATGAAAAACTGTTTTTT
CDR3aa: CASTRGDEKLFF

d_gene: TRBD1
j_gene: TRBJ1-4
abundance: many
v_gene: TRBV7-9
CDR3nt: TGTGCCAGCAGCGCGCGCGGACAGGGGAATGAAAAACTGTTTTTT
CDR3aa: CASSARGQGNEKLFF

d_gene: .
j_gene: TRBJ1-1
abundance: many
v_gene: TRBV10-3
CDR3nt: TGTGCCATCAGAACGGCAGTGAACACTGAAGCTTTCTTT
CDR3aa: CAIRTAVNTEAFF

d_gene: .
j_gene: TRBJ2-7
abundance: once
v_gene: TRBV5-1
CDR3nt: TGCGCCAGCAGCTTGGAGACAGGAAGGGGCACCTACGAGCAGTACTTC
CDR3aa: CASSLETGRGTYEQYF

d_gene: TRBD1
j_gene: TRBJ1-2
abundance: .
v_gene: TRBV12-3/TRBV12-4
CDR3nt: TGTGCCAGCGGAATCACAGGGGAATATGGCTACACCTTC
CDR3aa: CASGITGEYGYTF

d_gene: TRBD1
j_gene: TRBJ1-2
abundance: once
v_gene: TRBV11-2
CDR3nt: TGTGCCAGCAGCCCCGACAGGGGACACTGGGGCTACACCTTC
CDR3aa: CASSPDRGHWGYTF

d_gene: .
j_gene: TRBJ1-6
abundance: many
v_gene: TRBV25-1
CDR3nt: TGTGCCAGCAGTGAGGCCAGGGCCGACTATAATTCACCCCTCCACTTT
CDR3aa: CASSEARADYNSPLHF

d_gene: .
j_gene: TRBJ2-5
abundance: few
v_gene: TRBV6-1
CDR3nt: TGTGCCAGCAGTGAAAACCGGGGAAAGACCCAGTACTTC
CDR3aa: CASSENRGKTQYF

d_gene: .
j_gene: TRBJ1-5
abundance: .
v_gene: TRBV11-2
CDR3nt: TGTGCCAGCAGTTACCCCGGAGTCGATCAGCCCCAGCATTTT
CDR3aa: CASSYPGVDQPQHF

d_gene: .
j_gene: TRBJ1-6
abundance: few
v_gene: TRBV4-1
CDR3nt: TGCGCCAGCAGCCAAGTAACACCGAATAATTCACCCCTCCACTTT
CDR3aa: CASSQVTPNNSPLHF

d_gene: .
j_gene: TRBJ1-1
abundance: .
v_gene: TRBV2
CDR3nt: TGTGCCAGCAGTCCCTGGTACACTATGAACACTGAAGCTTTCTTT
CDR3aa: CASSPWYTMNTEAFF

d_gene: TRBD1
j_gene: TRBJ2-7
abundance: many
v_gene: TRBV7-9
CDR3nt: TGTGCCAGCAGTTCCTCTCTGACAGGGAACGAGCAGTACTTC
CDR3aa: CASSSSLTGNEQYF

d_gene: TRBD2
j_gene: TRBJ2-2
abundance: once
v_gene: TRBV29-1
CDR3nt: TGCAGCCCAGTAGCGGGGGACACCGGGGAGCTGTTTTTT
CDR3aa: CSPVAGDTGELFF

d_gene: .
j_gene: TRBJ2-7
abundance: .
v_gene: TRBV24-1
CDR3nt: TGTGCCACCAGTTCCGGGACGGACAACTACGAGCAGTACTTC
CDR3aa: CATSSGTDNYEQYF

d_gene: .
j_gene: TRBJ2-7
abundance: .
v_gene: TRBV7-8
CDR3nt: TGTGCCAGCAGCCCCCGGAGGGAACCCTACGAGCAGTACTTC
CDR3aa: CASSPRREPYEQYF

d_gene: TRBD1
j_gene: TRBJ2-2
abundance: .
v_gene: TRBV7-8
CDR3nt: TGTGCCAGCAGCCACTCCCAGGGGGATATAAGGGGCGGGGAGCTGTTTTTT
CDR3aa: CASSHSQGDIRGGELFF

d_gene: TRBD1
j_gene: TRBJ1-6
abundance: once
v_gene: TRBV15
CDR3nt: TGTGCCACCAGCATCGATGGGGGGACAGCGAATTCACCCCTCCACTTT
CDR3aa: CATSIDGGTANSPLHF

d_gene: .
j_gene: TRBJ1-6
abundance: .
v_gene: TRBV11-2
CDR3nt: TGTGCCAGCACCACCGGGACACAGAATTCACCCCTCCACTTT
CDR3aa: CASTTGTQNSPLHF

d_gene: .
j_gene: TRBJ2-5
abundance: .
v_gene: TRBV11-3
CDR3nt: TGTGCCAGCAGCGCCCGGGGTGCGGAGACCCAGTACTTC
CDR3aa: CASSARGAETQYF

d_gene: .
j_gene: TRBJ1-6
abundance: few
v_gene: TRBV27
CDR3nt: TGTGCCAGCAGTTACACCGATGATTCACCCCTCCACTTT
CDR3aa: CASSYTDDSPLHF

d_gene: .
j_gene: TRBJ1-5
abundance: many
v_gene: TRBV19
CDR3nt: TGTGCCAGTAGATTGGTAGAGCGCAATCAGCCCCAGCATTTT
CDR3aa: CASRLVERNQPQHF

d_gene: TRBD2
j_gene: TRBJ2-5
abundance: .
v_gene: TRBV9
CDR3nt: TGTGCCAGCAGCGCCTTTAGCGGGGGGGCTGGGGAGACCCAGTACTTC
CDR3aa: CASSAFSGGAGETQYF

d_gene: .
j_gene: TRBJ1-1
abundance: .
v_gene: TRBV7-9
CDR3nt: TGTGCCAGCAGCTTCCCTCGTGGCGGGGTCCGAACGAACACTGAAGCTTTCTTT
CDR3aa: CASSFPRGGVRTNTEAFF

d_gene: .
j_gene: TRBJ1-1
abundance: .
v_gene: TRBV9
CDR3nt: TGTGCCAGCAGTTACTCAGGGCCGGTGAACACTGAAGCTTTCTTT
CDR3aa: CASSYSGPVNTEAFF

d_gene: .
j_gene: TRBJ1-6
abundance: .
v_gene: TRBV25-1
CDR3nt: TGTGCCAGCAGTCCGCGGTCCACCCTTCCGAATTCACCCCTCCACTTT
CDR3aa: CASSPRSTLPNSPLHF

d_gene: TRBD1
j_gene: TRBJ1-1
abundance: many
v_gene: TRBV29-1
CDR3nt: TGCAGCGTGGGACAGGGCACCACTGAAGCTTTCTTT
CDR3aa: CSVGQGTTEAFF

d_gene: .
j_gene: TRBJ2-2
abundance: many
v_gene: TRBV14
CDR3nt: TGTGCCAGCAGCCAAGACCGGTCCGGGGAGCTGTTTTTT
CDR3aa: CASSQDRSGELFF

d_gene: TRBD1
j_gene: TRBJ1-5
abundance: .
v_gene: TRBV19
CDR3nt: TGTGCCAGTAGTACGGGACAGAAGCCCCAGCATTTT
CDR3aa: CASSTGQKPQHF

d_gene: .
j_gene: TRBJ1-1
abundance: many
v_gene: TRBV10-2
CDR3nt: TGCGCCAGCAGGGACGTACATGTGAGGTGGGACACTGAAGCTTTCTTT
CDR3aa: CASRDVHVRWDTEAFF

d_gene: .
j_gene: TRBJ1-1
abundance: many
v_gene: TRBV9
CDR3nt: TGTGCCAGCAGCGTACTGGAAAACACTGAAGCTTTCTTT
CDR3aa: CASSVLENTEAFF

d_gene: .
j_gene: TRBJ2-7
abundance: .
v_gene: TRBV7-4
CDR3nt: TGTGCCAGCAGCTTGCGGGCATCGGTGGGGGAGCAGTACTTC
CDR3aa: CASSLRASVGEQYF

d_gene: TRBD1
j_gene: TRBJ1-2
abundance: few
v_gene: TRBV4-1
CDR3nt: TGCGCCAACAGCCAAGATCCGGGACAGCAGTATGGCTACACCTTC
CDR3aa: CANSQDPGQQYGYTF